This TCR beta chain was identified in a study of CD8+ T cells in alopecia areata. Study-wide background: The authors grafted skin from approximately 6-12-month-old C3H/HeJ donors with spontaneous alopecia onto approximately 6-10-week-old female C3H/HeJ mice.

This CDR3 has 15 residues. The trim removed 2 bases at V and 0 bases at J, leaving 4 bases unmatched. Germline CDR1 is NSQYPW and CDR2 is LRSPGD (reference sequence). As to this clone: Its target is unknown. Germline and genes here are mouse. The DNA ends 4 residues before the CDR3 does, and the rest of the CDR3 is filled in from the germline J gene.

Study results and caveats: Normal skin contains resident alphabeta T cells, and these are also sequenced in scalp samples. The study found higher clonality in lesional than normal scalp, especially in alopecia totalis/universalis.

In each case, RNA was isolated and then reverse transcribed into cDNA as the sequencing template. Some clones are missing from TCRdb's copy, which holds only in-frame ones; the method was immunoSEQ multiplex PCR. Found here are roughly 120,000 clones, no singletons; the ten largest cover around a fifth. This chain links TRBV1 with TRBJ2-7; 7 nucleotides agree with TRBD1. The receptor's source is a C3H/HeJ mouse with alopecia areata. For this strain, the MHC haplotype corresponds to H2-k. Sequencing was done on a sample of lesional skin. CDR3 in amino acids: CTCSAKGTVSYEQYF. The sequenced part of the CDR3 DNA is TGCACCTGCAGTGCAAAGGGGACAGTCTCCTAT.